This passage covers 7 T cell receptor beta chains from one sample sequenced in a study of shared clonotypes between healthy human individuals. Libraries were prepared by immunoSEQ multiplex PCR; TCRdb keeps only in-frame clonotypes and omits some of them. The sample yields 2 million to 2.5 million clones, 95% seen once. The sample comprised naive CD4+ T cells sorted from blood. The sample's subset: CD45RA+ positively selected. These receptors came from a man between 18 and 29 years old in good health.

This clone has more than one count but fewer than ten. The CDR3 loop is CASSEDVGIAQYF. The CDR3 DNA reads TGTGCCAGCAGTGAAGATGTGGGAATCGCGCAGTATTTT. This sequence joins TRBV6-1 and TRBJ2-3; D gene uncertain. Germline V lookup: CDR1 MNHNS, CDR2 SASEGT. The CDR3 sequence is 13 residues long. Trimming took 1 base from V and 10 from J, leaving 12 bases between them.

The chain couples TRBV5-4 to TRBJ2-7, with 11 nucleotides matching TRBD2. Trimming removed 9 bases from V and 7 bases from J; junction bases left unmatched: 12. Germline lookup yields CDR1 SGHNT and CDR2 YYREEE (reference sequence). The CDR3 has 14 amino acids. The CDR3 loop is CATGRSGGAKEQYF. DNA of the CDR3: TGTGCCACGGGACGTAGCGGGGGGGCGAAAGAGCAGTACTTC.

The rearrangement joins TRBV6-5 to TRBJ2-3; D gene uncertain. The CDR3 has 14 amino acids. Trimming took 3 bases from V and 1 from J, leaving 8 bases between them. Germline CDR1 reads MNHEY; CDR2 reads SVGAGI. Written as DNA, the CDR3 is TGTGCCAGCAGTTATGATAAGGGCACAGATACGCAGTATTTT. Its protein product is CASSYDKGTDTQYF.

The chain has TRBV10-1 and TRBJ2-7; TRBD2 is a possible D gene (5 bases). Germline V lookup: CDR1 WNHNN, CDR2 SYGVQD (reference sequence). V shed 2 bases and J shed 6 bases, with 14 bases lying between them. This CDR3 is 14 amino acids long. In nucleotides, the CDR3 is TGCGCCAGCAGTGAGGGGCAGGTTGGGAGCGAGCAGTACTTC. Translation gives CASSEGQVGSEQYF.

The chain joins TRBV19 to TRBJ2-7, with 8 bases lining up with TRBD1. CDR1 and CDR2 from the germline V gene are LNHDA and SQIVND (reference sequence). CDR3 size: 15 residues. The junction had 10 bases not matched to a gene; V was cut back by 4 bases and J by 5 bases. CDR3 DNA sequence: TGTGCCAGTAGTACACCCGGGACAGGTCAGCACGAGCAGTACTTC. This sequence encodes CASSTPGTGQHEQYF.

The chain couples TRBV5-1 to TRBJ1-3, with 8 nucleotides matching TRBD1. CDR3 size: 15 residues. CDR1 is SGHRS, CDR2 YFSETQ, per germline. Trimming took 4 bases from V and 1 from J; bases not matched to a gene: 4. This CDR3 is CASSPRTGSGNTIYF. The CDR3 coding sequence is TGCGCCAGCAGCCCTAGGACAGGGTCTGGAAACACCATATATTTT. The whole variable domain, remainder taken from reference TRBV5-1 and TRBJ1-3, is KAGVTQTPRYLIKTRGQQVTLSCSPISGHRSVSWYQQTPGQGLQFLFEYFSETQRNKGNFPGRFSGRQFSNSRSEMNVSTLELGDSALYLCASSPRTGSGNTIYFGEGSWLTVV.

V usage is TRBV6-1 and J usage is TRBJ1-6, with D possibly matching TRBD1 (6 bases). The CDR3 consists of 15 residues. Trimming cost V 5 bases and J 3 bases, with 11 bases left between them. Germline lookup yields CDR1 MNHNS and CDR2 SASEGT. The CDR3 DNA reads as TGTGCCAGCAGTCTTGGACAGCACTATAATTCACCCCTCCACTTT. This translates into CASSLGQHYNSPLHF.